The clone carrying this TCR beta chain was recorded a few times. The data are from a study of early T cells in non-severe SARS-CoV-2 infection. The CDR3 is 18 residues long. V lost 3 bases, J lost 4 bases, and 9 bases stayed unmatched. Germline loops: CDR1 ENHRY, CDR2 SYGVKD. TCRdb used MiXCR to reprocess the 5' RACE reads, holding one entry per CDR3 protein. Of tens of thousands of distinct CDR3 sequences in the sample, 8.7% were seen once. V is TRBV10-3 and J is TRBJ2-1; 13 positions agree with TRBD2. The TCR originated in an adult who was a healthcare worker with PCR-confirmed SARS-CoV-2 infection or an uninfected control (not recorded which). This specimen was whole blood, taken at baseline. The CDR3 here is CAISDLGLAGERYNEQFF. The DNA of the CDR3 is TGTGCCATCAGTGACTTAGGACTAGCGGGAGAGAGGTACAATGAGCAGTTCTTC.